This TCR beta chain was sequenced during a study of cytomegalovirus exposure and HLA in healthy donors. This clone was counted only a few times. What it binds is not known. The PCR ran on 60 Vbeta and 13 Jbeta primers. This table comes from immunoSEQ multiplex PCR, and its TCRdb copy is limited to in-frame clones, with some not included. The sample lists under 200,000 clones, around four fifths occurring once. The length of the CDR3 is 18 residues. V dropped 1 base and J dropped 6; count of bases not matched to a gene: 11. CDR1 and CDR2 (germline): MDHEN, SYDVKM. Regarding the study as a whole: Roughly 170 TCR beta chains were listed as cytomegalovirus-associated. The study assumed roughly uniform donor sequencing depth for presence/absence analyses.

The sequence derives from a man in his thirties or forties in good health and CMV-seronegative. The rearrangement joins TRBV28 to TRBJ1-4, with 10 bases aligning to TRBD1. The specimen sequenced was PBMCs. In DNA, the CDR3 is TGTGCCAGCAGTTTATCGACAGGGGGCGAGGATCTAGATGAAAAACTGTTTTTT. Amino acid sequence: CASSLSTGGEDLDEKLFF.